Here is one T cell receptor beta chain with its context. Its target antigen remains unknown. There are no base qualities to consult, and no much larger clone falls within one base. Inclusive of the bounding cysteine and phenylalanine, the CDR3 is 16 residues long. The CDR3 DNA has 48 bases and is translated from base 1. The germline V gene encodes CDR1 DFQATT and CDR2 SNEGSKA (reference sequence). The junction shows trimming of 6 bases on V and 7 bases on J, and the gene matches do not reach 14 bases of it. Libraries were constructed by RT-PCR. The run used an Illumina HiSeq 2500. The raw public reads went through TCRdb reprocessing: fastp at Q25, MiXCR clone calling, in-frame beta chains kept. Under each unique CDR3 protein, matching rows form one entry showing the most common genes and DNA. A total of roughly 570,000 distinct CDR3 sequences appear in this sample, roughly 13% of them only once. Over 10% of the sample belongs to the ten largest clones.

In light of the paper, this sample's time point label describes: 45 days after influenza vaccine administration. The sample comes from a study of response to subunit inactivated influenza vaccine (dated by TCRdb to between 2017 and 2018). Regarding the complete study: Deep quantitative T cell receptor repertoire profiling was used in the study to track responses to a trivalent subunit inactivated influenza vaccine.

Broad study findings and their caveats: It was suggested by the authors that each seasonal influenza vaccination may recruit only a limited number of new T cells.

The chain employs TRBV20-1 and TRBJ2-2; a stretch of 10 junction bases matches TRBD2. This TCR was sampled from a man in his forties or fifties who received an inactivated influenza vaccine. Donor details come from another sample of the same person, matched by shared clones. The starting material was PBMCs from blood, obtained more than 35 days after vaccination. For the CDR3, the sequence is CSARRRLAGALGELFF. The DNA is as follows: TGCAGTGCCCGAAGGAGGCTAGCGGGAGCTCTCGGGGAGCTGTTTTTT.